This T cell receptor (beta chain) was recovered during a study of blood T cell repertoires in COVID-19. Study summary: COVID-19 samples from acute and convalescent phases originated in the United States, Italy and Spain. T cells, B-cell-depleted T cells, or PBMCs supplied cDNA or gDNA.

Clones were sequenced by immunoSEQ multiplex PCR, and TCRdb holds only the in-frame ones, with some missing. The sample lists 60,000 to 90,000 clones, approximately 74% seen once, with approximately 2.8% in the top ten. This clone came up a few times. The V gene's germline CDR1 is LGHNA and CDR2 YNFKEQ. This CDR3 spans 16 amino acids. Trimming stripped 0 bases from V and 7 bases from J, with 16 bases between. The sequenced sample consisted of peripheral blood. This chain uses TRBV4-2 with TRBJ1-3, with D possibly matching TRBD1 (5 bases). The sequence came from a human donor with acute or convalescent COVID-19. The donor label of this sample is uncertain. CDR3 sequence (DNA): TGTGCCAGCAGCCAAGATCGCACAGGATCGCGTAACACCATATATTTT. Protein product: CASSQDRTGSRNTIYF.